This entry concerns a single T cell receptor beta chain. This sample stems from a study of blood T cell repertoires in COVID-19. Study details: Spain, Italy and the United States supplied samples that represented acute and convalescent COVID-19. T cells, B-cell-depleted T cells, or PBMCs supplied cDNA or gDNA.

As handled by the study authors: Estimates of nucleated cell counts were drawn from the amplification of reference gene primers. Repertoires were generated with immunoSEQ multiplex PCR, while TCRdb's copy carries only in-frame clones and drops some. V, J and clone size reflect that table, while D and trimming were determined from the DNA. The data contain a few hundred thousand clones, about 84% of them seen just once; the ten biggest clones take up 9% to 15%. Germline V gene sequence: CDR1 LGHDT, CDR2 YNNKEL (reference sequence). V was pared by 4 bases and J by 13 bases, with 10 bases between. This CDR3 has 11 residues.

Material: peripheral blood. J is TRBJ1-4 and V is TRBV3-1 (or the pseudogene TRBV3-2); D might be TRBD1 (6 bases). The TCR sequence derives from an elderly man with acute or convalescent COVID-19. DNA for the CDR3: TGTGCCAGCAGCCGGGGGCCCCGACTGTTTTTT. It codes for CASSRGPRLFF.